This T cell receptor (beta chain) derives from a study of radiation and T cells in renal cell carcinoma. Profiling relied on immunoSEQ multiplex PCR, and the TCRdb table lists in-frame clones only, not all of them. The profile covers about 120,000 clones, with around 81% appearing a single time and 5.8% taken by the ten largest. As to time point: blood 2 weeks post-SBRT. Treatment defined: 15 Gy SBRT to primary tumor, nephrectomy 4 weeks later. Germline loops: CDR1 SGHKS, CDR2 YYEKEE (reference sequence). V was cut by 2 bases and J by 1 base, with 12 bases left in between. The CDR3 is 16 amino acids. This clone was counted once.

Here the sequenced sample was blood, taken from a patient whose treatment included radiotherapy and nephrectomy. This clonotype was sampled from a man over 45 with renal cell carcinoma. V usage is TRBV5-5 and J usage is TRBJ2-2; D gene unclear. The CDR3 nucleotides are TGTGCCAGCAGCTTTACTGCAGTTAAGAACACCGGGGAGCTGTTTTTT. Translation gives CASSFTAVKNTGELFF.